This T cell receptor beta chain was identified in a study of beta chain features in type 1 diabetes. The study, taken as a whole, reports: Naive, central memory and Treg TCRB repertoires appeared more alike in patients than in healthy donors. Lower insertion and higher deletion counts appeared at VDJ junctions in type 1 diabetes patients.

Only a few counts were recorded for this clone. The antigen is undetermined. One end of the junction fails to match germline, which may point to a read error. TCRB transcripts that were expressed got sequenced, as all of the isolated RNA had been reverse transcribed. Libraries were prepared by immunoSEQ multiplex PCR; TCRdb keeps only in-frame clonotypes and omits some of them. The table includes some 240,000 clones, roughly 10% detected once. The germline gives CDR1 SGHNT, CDR2 YYREEE (reference sequence). CDR3 length equals 18 residues. The V and J genes are TRBV5-4 and TRBJ2-4, with D perhaps TRBD1 (6 bases). This clonotype originated in a man aged 18 to 30 in good health. The specimen was central memory CD4+ T cells from blood. CDR3 residues: CASSQGHPRGLAKNIQYF. The CDR3 DNA is TGCGCCAGCAGCCAGGGACACCCGAGAGGGCTAGCCAAAAACATTCAGTACTTC. Together with reference TRBV5-4 and TRBJ2-4, the CDR3 gives the full variable domain: ETGVTQSPTHLIKTRGQQVTLRCSSQSGHNTVSWYQQALGQGPQFIFQYYREEENGRGNFPPRFSGLQFPNYSSELNVNALELDDSALYLCASSQGHPRGLAKNIQYFGAGTRLSVL.